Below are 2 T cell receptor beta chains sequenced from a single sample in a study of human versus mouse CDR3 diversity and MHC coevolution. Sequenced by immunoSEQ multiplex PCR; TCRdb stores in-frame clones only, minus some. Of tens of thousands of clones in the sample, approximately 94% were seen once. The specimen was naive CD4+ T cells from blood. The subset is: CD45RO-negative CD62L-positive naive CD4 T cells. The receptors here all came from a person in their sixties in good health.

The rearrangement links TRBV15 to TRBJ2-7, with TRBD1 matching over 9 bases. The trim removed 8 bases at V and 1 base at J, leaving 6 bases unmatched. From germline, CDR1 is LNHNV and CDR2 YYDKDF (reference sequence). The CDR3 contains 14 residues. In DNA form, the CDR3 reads TGTGCCACCGGGGTAGACAGGGGGTCCTACGAGCAGTACTTC. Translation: CATGVDRGSYEQYF.

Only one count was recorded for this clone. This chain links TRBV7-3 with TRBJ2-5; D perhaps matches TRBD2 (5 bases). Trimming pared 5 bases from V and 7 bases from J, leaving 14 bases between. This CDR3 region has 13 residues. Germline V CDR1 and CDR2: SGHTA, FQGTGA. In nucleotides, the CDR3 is TGTGCCAGCAGCCCCGGGGTCCGGGGGACCCAGTACTTC. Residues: CASSPGVRGTQYF.